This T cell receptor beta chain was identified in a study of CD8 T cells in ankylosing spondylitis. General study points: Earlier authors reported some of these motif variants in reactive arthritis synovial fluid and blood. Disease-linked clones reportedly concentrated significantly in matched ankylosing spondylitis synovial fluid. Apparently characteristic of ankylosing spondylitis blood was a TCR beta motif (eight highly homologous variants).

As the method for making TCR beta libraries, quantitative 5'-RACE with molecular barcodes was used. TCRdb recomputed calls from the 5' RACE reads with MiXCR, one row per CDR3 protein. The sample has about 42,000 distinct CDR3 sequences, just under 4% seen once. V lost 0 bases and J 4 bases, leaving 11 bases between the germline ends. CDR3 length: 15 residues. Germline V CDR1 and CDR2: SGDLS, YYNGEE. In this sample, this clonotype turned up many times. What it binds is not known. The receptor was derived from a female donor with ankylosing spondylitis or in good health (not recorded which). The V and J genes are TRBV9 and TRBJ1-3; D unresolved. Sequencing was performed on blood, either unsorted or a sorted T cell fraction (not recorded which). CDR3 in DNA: TGTGCCAGCAGCGTAGACTCACAGAAAGGAAACACCATATATTTT. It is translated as CASSVDSQKGNTIYF.